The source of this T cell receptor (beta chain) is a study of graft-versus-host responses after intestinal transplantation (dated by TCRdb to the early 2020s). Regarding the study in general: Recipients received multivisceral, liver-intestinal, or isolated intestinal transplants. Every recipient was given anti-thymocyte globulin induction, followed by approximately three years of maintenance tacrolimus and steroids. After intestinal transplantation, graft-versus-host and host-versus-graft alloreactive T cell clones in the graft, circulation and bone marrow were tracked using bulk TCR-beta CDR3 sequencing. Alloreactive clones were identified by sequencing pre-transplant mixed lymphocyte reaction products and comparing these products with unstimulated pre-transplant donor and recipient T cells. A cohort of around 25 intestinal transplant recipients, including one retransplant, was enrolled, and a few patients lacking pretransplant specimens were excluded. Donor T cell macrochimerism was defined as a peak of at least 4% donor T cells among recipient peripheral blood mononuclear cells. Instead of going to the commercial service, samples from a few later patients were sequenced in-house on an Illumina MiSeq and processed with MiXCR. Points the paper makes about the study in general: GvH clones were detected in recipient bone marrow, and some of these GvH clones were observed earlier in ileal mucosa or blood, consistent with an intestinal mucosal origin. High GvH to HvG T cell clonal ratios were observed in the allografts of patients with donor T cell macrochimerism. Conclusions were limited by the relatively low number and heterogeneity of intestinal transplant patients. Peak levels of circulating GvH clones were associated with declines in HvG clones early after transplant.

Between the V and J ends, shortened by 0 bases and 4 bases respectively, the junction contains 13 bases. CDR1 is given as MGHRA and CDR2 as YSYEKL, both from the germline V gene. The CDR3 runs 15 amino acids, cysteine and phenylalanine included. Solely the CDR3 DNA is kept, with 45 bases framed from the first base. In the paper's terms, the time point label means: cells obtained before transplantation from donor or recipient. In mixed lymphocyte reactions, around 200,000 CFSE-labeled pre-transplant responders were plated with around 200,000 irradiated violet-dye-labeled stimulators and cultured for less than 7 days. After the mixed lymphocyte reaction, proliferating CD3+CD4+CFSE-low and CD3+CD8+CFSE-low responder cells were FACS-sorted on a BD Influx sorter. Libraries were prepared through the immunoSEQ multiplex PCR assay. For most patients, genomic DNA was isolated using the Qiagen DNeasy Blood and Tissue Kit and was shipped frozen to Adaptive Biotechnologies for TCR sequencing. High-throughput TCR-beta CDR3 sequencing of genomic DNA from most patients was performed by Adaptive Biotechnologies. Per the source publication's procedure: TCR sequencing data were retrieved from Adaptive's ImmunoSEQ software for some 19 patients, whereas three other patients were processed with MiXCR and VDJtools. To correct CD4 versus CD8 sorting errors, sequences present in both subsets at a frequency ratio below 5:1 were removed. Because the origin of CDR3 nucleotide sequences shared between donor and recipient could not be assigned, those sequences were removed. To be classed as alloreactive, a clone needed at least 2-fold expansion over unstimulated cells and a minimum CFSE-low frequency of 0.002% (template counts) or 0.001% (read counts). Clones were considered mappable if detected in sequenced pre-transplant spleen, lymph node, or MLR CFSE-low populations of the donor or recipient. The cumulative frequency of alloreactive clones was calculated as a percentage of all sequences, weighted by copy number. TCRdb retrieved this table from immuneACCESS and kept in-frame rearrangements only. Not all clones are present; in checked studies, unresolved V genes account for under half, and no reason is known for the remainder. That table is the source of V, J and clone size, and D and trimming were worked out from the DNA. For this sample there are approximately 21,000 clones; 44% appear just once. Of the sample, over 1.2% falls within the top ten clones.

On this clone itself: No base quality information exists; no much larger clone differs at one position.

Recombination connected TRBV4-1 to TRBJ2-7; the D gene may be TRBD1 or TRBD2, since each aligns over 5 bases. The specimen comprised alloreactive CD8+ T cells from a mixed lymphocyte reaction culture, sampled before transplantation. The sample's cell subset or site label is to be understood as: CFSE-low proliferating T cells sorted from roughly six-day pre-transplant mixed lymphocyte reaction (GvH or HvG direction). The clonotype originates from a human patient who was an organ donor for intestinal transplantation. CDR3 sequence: CASSQEAGAVYEQYF. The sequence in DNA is TGCGCCAGCAGCCAAGAGGCCGGGGCTGTATACGAGCAGTACTTC.